The entry below describes one T cell receptor beta chain. The CDR3 covers 17 residues. Trimming took 7 bases from V and 7 from J; bases not matched to a gene: 17. Germline values: CDR1 SGHRS, CDR2 YFSETQ. This sample was taken from a study of blood T cell repertoires in COVID-19. Overall study: T cells, B-cell-depleted T cells, or PBMCs provided the cDNA or gDNA that served as material.

Individuals drawn from around 24 US areas were roughly 18 to 95 years old. Donors in Cohort 3 counted as recovered after two negative PCRs, clearance, or symptom resolution. Only in-frame clones appear in the TCRdb table, and some are missing; sequencing was by immunoSEQ multiplex PCR. The sample contains around 150,000 clones, roughly 80% of which appear only once. The chain links TRBV5-1 to TRBJ2-2, with TRBD1 identical over 9 bases. The sample consisted of PBMCs or T cells enriched from blood (not recorded which). This TCR derives from a man aged 45-65 years who had recovered from COVID-19. This CDR3 reads CASRTGDRLVGGGELFF. The CDR3 DNA reads as TGCGCCAGCCGGACAGGGGATCGGTTGGTAGGAGGCGGGGAGCTGTTTTTT.